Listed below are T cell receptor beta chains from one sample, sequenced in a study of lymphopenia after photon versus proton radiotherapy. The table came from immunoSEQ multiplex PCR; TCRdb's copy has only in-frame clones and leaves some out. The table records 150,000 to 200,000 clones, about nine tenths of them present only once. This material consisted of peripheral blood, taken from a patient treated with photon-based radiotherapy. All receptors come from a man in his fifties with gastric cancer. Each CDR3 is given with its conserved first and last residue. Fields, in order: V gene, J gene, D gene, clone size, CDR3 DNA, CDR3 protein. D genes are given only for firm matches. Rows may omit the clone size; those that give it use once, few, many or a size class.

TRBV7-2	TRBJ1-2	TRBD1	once	TGTGCCAGCACTGCGGACAGGGCCACCTATGGCTACACCTTC	CASTADRATYGYTF
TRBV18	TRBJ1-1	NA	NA	TGTGCCAGCTCACCAAATGGCAGGGGAGGAACTGAAGCTTTCTTT	CASSPNGRGGTEAFF
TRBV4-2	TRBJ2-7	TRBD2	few	TGTGCCAGCAGCCAACGATCTAGCGGTGGCTACGAGCAGTACTTC	CASSQRSSGGYEQYF
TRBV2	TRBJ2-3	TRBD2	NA	TGTGCCAGCAAACTAGCGGGAGATACGCAGTATTTT	CASKLAGDTQYF
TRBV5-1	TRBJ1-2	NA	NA	TGCGCCAGCAGCTTGAACAGGGACTATGGCTACACCTTC	CASSLNRDYGYTF
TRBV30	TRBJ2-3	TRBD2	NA	TGTGCCTGGGGGGAGCTAGCGGGAGGAGATACGCAGTATTTT	CAWGELAGGDTQYF
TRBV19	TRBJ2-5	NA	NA	TGTGCCAGTAGGGACTCGGGCGGAAAAGAGACCCAGTACTTC	CASRDSGGKETQYF
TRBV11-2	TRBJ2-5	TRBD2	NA	TGTGCCAGCAGCCGACGGACTAGCGGGGGAGAGACCCAGTACTTC	CASSRRTSGGETQYF
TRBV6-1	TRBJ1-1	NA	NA	TGTGCCAGCAGTGAAGCGCTCGTTCTCATGAACACTGAAGCTTTCTTT	CASSEALVLMNTEAFF
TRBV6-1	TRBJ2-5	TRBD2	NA	TGTGCCAGCACCCTGGGACTAGCAGAAGAGACCCAGTACTTC	CASTLGLAEETQYF
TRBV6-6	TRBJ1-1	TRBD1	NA	TGTGCCAGCAGTTACTCGACAGGGGAAGCTTTCTTT	CASSYSTGEAFF
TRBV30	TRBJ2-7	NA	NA	TGTGCCTGGAGTGGTGGGGACCTCTACGAGCAGTACTTC	CAWSGGDLYEQYF
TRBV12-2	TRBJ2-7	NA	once	TGTGCAAGTCGCTTAGTGAGGGAGGGCGAGCAGTACTTC	CASRLVREGEQYF